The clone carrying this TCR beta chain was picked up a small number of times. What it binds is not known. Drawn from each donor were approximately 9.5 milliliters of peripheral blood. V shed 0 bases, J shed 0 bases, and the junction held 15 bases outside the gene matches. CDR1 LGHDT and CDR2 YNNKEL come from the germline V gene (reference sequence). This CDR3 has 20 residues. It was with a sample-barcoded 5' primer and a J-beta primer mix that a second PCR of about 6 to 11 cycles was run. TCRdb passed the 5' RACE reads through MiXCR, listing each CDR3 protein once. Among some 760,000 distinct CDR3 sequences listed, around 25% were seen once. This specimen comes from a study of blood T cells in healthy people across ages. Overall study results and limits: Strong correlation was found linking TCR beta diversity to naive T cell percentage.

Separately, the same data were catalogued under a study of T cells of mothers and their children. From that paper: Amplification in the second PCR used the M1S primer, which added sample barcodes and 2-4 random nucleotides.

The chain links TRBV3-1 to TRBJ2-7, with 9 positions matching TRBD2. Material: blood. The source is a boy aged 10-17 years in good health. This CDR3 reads CASSQDPLAGSLRSSYEQYF. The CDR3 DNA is TGTGCCAGCAGCCAAGATCCGCTAGCGGGGAGTCTCAGGAGCTCCTACGAGCAGTACTTC.